The sequence of this T cell receptor (beta chain) was determined in a study of control samples from healthy donors and cancer patients. Data came from immunoSEQ multiplex PCR; TCRdb stores just in-frame clones and leaves some out. In the table there are around 99,000 clones, more than 85% of which are singletons. This CDR3 is built from 15 residues. The germline CDR1 and CDR2 sequences are SGHTS and YDEGEE. V was trimmed by 0 bases and J by 1 base, leaving 8 bases between them. As concerns this clone: This sample also contains other DNA sequences that code for the same CDR3.

The sequence derives from a woman between 45 and 65 years old in good health. Sequenced material: blood. The chain employs TRBV5-8 and TRBJ1-5; D gene ambiguous. CDR3: CASSLGRGSNQPQHF. Here the CDR3 DNA reads TGTGCCAGCAGCTTGGGACGGGGAAGCAATCAGCCCCAGCATTTT.